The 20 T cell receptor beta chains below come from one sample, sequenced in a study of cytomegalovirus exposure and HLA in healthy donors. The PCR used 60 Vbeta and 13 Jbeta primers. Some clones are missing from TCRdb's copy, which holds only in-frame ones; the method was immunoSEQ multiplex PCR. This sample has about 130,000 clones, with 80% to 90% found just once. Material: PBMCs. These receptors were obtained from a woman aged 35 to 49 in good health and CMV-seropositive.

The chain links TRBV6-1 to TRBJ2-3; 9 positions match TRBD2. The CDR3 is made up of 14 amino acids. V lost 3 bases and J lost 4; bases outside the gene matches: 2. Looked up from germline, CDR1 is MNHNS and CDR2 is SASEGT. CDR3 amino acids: CASSDSGGPDTQYF. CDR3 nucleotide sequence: TGTGCCAGCAGTGATAGCGGGGGTCCAGATACGCAGTATTTT.

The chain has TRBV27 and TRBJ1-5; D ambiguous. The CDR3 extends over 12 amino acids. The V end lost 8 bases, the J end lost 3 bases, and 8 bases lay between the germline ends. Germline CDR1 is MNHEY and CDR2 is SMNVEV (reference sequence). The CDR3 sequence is CASGQINQPQHF. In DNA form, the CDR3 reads TGTGCCAGCGGGCAGATCAATCAGCCCCAGCATTTT.

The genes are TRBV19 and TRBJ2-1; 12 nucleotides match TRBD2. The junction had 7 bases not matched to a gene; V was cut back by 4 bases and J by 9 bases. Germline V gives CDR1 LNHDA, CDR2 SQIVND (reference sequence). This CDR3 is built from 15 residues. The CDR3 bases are TGTGCCAGTAGTACCGCTAGCGGGGGGGCCGGTGAGCAGTTCTTC. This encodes CASSTASGGAGEQFF.

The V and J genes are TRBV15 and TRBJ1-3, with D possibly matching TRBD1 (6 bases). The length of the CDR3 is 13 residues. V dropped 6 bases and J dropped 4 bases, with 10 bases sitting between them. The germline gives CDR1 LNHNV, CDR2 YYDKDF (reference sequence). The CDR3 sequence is CATRGGPGNTIYF. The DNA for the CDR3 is TGTGCCACCAGGGGGGGGCCAGGAAACACCATATATTTT.

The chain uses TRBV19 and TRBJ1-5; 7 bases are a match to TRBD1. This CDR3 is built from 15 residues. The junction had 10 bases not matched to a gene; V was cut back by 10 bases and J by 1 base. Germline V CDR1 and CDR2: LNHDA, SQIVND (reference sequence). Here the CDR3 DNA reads TGTGCCACCCAAGGGGGCGATAGGAGCAATCAGCCCCAGCATTTT. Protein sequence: CATQGGDRSNQPQHF.

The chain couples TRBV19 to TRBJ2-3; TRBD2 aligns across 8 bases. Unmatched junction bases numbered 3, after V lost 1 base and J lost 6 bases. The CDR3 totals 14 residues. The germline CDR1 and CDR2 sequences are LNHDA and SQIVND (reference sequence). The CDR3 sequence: CASSIAGGPDTQYF. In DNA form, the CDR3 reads TGTGCCAGTAGTATAGCGGGAGGGCCGGATACGCAGTATTTT. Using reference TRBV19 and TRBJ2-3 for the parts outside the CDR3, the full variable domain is DGGITQSPKYLFRKEGQNVTLSCEQNLNHDAMYWYRQDPGQGLRLIYYSQIVNDFQKGDIAEGYSVSREKKESFPLTVTSAQKNPTAFYLCASSIAGGPDTQYFGPGTRLTVL.

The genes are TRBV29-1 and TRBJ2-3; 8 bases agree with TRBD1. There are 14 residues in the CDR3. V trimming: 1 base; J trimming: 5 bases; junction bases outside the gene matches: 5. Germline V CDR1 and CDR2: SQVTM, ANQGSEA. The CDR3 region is CSVEARGRIDTQYF. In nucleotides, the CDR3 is TGCAGCGTTGAAGCCAGGGGGCGCATAGATACGCAGTATTTT.

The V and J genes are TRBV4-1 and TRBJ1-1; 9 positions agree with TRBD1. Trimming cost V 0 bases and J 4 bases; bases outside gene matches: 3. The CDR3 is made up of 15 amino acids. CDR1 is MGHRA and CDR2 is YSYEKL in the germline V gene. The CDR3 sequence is CASSQEGTGTTEAFF. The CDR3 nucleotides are TGCGCCAGCAGCCAAGAGGGGACAGGGACCACTGAAGCTTTCTTT.

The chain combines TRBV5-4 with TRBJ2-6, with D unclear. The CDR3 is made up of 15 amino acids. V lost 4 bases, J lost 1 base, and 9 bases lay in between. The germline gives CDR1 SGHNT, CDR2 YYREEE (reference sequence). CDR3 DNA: TGTGCCAGCAGCCCTGACGGGTCTGGGGCCAACGTCCTGACTTTC. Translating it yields CASSPDGSGANVLTF. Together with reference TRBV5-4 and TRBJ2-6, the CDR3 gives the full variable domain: ETGVTQSPTHLIKTRGQQVTLRCSSQSGHNTVSWYQQALGQGPQFIFQYYREEENGRGNFPPRFSGLQFPNYSSELNVNALELDDSALYLCASSPDGSGANVLTFGAGSRLTVL.

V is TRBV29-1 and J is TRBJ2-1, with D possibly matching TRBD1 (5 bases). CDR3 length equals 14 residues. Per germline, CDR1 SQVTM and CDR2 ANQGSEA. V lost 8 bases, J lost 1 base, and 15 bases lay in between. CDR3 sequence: CSSDSGKSYNEQFF. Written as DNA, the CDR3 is TGCAGCAGCGATTCAGGGAAATCCTACAATGAGCAGTTCTTC.

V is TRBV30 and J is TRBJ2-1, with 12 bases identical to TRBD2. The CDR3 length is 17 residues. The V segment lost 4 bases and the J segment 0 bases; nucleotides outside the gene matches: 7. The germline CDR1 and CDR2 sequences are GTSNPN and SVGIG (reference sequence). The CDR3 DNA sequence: TGTGCCTGGACCCCCGGACTAGCGGGGAACTCCTACAATGAGCAGTTCTTC. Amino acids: CAWTPGLAGNSYNEQFF.

The CDR3: CASSSPLSSYNEQFF. DNA of the CDR3: TGTGCCAGCAGTTCTCCGCTAAGCTCCTACAATGAGCAGTTCTTC. The chain uses TRBV27 and TRBJ2-1; D uncertain. In germline, CDR1 is MNHEY, CDR2 SMNVEV (reference sequence). The CDR3 extends over 15 amino acids. Deletions cut 4 bases from V and 0 bases from J, with 10 bases between.

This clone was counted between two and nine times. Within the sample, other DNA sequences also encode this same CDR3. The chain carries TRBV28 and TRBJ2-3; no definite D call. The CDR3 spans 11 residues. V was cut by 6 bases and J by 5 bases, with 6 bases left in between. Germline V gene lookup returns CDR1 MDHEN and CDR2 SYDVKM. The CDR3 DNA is TGTGCCAGCAGCCCGGGAGATACGCAGTATTTT. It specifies CASSPGDTQYF.

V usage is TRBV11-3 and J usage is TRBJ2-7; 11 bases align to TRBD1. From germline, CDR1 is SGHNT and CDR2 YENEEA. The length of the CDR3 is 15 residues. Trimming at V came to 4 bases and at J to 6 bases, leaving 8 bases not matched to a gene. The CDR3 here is CASSSWDRGVGEQYF. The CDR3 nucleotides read TGTGCCAGCAGCTCATGGGACAGGGGGGTAGGCGAGCAGTACTTC.

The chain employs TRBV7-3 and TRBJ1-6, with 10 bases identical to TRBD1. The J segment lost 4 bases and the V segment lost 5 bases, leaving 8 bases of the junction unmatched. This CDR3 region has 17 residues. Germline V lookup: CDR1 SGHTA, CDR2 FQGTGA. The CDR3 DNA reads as TGTGCCAGCAGCGACAAGACAGGGGGCTTTTATAATTCACCCCTCCACTTT. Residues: CASSDKTGGFYNSPLHF.

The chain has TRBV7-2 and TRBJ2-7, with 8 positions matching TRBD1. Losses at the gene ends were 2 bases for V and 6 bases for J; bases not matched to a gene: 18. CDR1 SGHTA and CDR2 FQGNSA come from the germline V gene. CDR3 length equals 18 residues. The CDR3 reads CASSLHVGTGSGTREQYF. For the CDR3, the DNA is TGTGCCAGCAGCTTACATGTTGGGACAGGATCAGGAACGCGCGAGCAGTACTTC. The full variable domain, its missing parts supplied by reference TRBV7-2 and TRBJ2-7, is GAGVSQSPSNKVTEKGKDVELRCDPISGHTALYWYRQSLGQGLEFLIYFQGNSAPDKSGLPSDRFSAERTGGSVSTLTIQRTQQEDSAVYLCASSLHVGTGSGTREQYFGPGTRLTVT.

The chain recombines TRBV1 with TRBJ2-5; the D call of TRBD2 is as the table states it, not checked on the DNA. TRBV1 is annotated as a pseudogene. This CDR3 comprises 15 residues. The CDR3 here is CTSSQSRSRSETQYF. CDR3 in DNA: TGCACCAGCAGCCAGAGTCGAAGCCGGTCAGAGACCCAGTACTTC.

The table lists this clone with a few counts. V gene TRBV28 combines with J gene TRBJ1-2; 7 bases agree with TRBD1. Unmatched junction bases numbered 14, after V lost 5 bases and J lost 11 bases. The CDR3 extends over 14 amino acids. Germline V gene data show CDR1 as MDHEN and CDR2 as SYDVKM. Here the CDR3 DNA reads TGTGCCAGCAGTAACCTAGTAGGGGACAGTGGGTACACCTTC. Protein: CASSNLVGDSGYTF.

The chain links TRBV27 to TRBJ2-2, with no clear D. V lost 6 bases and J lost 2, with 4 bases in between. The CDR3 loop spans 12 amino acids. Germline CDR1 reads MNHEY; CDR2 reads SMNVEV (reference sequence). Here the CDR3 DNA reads TGTGCCAGCAGACTTAACACCGGGGAGCTGTTTTTT. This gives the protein CASRLNTGELFF.

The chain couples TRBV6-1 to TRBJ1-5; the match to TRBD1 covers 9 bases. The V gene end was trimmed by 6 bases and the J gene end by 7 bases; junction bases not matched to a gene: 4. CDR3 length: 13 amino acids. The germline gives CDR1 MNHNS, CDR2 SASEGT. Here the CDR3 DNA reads TGTGCCAGCAGCGGACAGGGGAGGCAGCCCCAGCATTTT. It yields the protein CASSGQGRQPQHF.